Below, 14 T cell receptor beta chains from the same sample are listed, as sequenced in a study of PD-1 blockade in classical Hodgkin lymphoma. Brentuximab vedotin exposure varied, and every patient relapsed after autologous stem cell transplantation. Profiled with immunoSEQ multiplex PCR; TCRdb holds only in-frame clones, not every one. The table has 95,000 or so clones, over 70% seen once. The material sequenced was peripheral blood mononuclear cells (PBMCs), taken at baseline. These receptors were obtained from a human donor with classical Hodgkin lymphoma.

This chain uses TRBV10-2 with TRBJ2-5; 9 positions match TRBD2. J gave up 2 bases and V 6 bases, and 4 bases lay outside the gene matches. Germline V lookup: CDR1 WSHSY, CDR2 SAAADI. This CDR3 comprises 14 residues. Here the CDR3 DNA reads TGCGCCAGCAGGGGACTAGCAGTACAAGAGACCCAGTACTTC. Protein: CASRGLAVQETQYF.

This chain uses TRBV7-9 with TRBJ1-1, with 10 positions matching TRBD1. The CDR3 loop spans 17 amino acids. After removal of 3 bases from V and 0 bases from J, the junction contained 7 bases not matched to a gene. Looked up from germline, CDR1 is SEHNR and CDR2 is FQNEAQ (reference sequence). The CDR3 protein is CASSLGTGERLNTEAFF. For the CDR3, the DNA is TGTGCCAGCAGCTTGGGGACAGGGGAAAGGCTGAACACTGAAGCTTTCTTT.

This clone was recorded once. The rearrangement uses TRBV5-6 and TRBJ1-5, with no clear D. Trimming removed 3 bases at V and 3 bases at J, with 22 bases between. Germline V lookup: CDR1 SGHDT, CDR2 YYEEEE. This CDR3 has 18 amino acids. CDR3 in DNA: TGTGCCAGCAGCTCACGGTCACAAGCCGGCCGGTACAATCAGCCCCAGCATTTT. Translating it yields CASSSRSQAGRYNQPQHF.

V and J are TRBV7-2 and TRBJ2-7, with 14 bases fitting TRBD2. V lost 1 base and J lost 4; bases outside the gene matches: 3. CDR1 is SGHTA, CDR2 FQGNSA, per germline. The CDR3 runs to 16 residues. The CDR3 spells CASSLEGLAGVYEQYF. CDR3 sequence (DNA): TGTGCCAGCAGCTTAGAGGGACTAGCGGGAGTTTACGAGCAGTACTTC.

The CDR3 bases are TGTGCCAGTAGTACCCGGGGCGCCTACAATGAGCAGTTCTTC. Translated, it gives CASSTRGAYNEQFF. The chain employs TRBV19 and TRBJ2-1; D may be TRBD1 or TRBD2 (5 bases each). V gave up 4 bases and J gave up 2 bases, with 9 bases separating them. This CDR3 has 14 amino acids. Germline-derived CDR1 and CDR2 are LNHDA and SQIVND (reference sequence).

The gene calls are TRBV5-1 and TRBJ1-5; TRBD1 aligns across 8 bases. Germline CDR1 is SGHRS and CDR2 is YFSETQ. V shed 5 bases, J shed 1 base, and the junction held 5 bases outside the gene matches. The CDR3 length is 15 residues. The CDR3 nucleotides read TGCGCCAGCAGACGACAGGGGCCCAGCAATCAGCCCCAGCATTTT. It encodes CASRRQGPSNQPQHF. Together with reference TRBV5-1 and TRBJ1-5, the CDR3 gives the full variable domain: KAGVTQTPRYLIKTRGQQVTLSCSPISGHRSVSWYQQTPGQGLQFLFEYFSETQRNKGNFPGRFSGRQFSNSRSEMNVSTLELGDSALYLCASRRQGPSNQPQHFGDGTRLSIL.

The rearrangement joins TRBV28 to TRBJ2-7, with unresolved D. The CDR3 is made up of 14 amino acids. V lost 6 bases, J lost 2 bases, and 14 bases lay in between. Germline assignment: CDR1 MDHEN and CDR2 SYDVKM. CDR3 coding DNA: TGTGCCAGCAGGGGCAGGAGTATACCCTACGAGCAGTACTTC. Encoded protein: CASRGRSIPYEQYF.

The chain employs TRBV2 and TRBJ2-1; no clear D. V lost 3 bases and J 0 bases, leaving 9 bases between the germline ends. CDR1 is SNHLY, CDR2 FYNNEI, per germline. The CDR3 covers 15 residues. CDR3 in amino acids: CASSENTSSYNEQFF. DNA of the CDR3: TGTGCCAGCAGTGAGAACACCAGCTCCTACAATGAGCAGTTCTTC.

V is TRBV7-2 and J is TRBJ2-1; possible D gene TRBD1, 7 bases. From germline, CDR1 is SGHTA and CDR2 FQGNSA. The CDR3 has 17 amino acids. Trimming pared 5 bases from V and 2 bases from J, leaving 19 bases between. CDR3: CASSLAGGTLPYNEQFF. In DNA form, the CDR3 reads TGTGCCAGCAGCCTCGCAGGGGGGACTCTCCCCTACAATGAGCAGTTCTTC.

V usage is TRBV5-4 and J usage is TRBJ2-3, with 9 bases identical to TRBD2. Germline V gene sequence: CDR1 SGHNT, CDR2 YYREEE (reference sequence). The J segment lost 6 bases and the V segment lost 0 bases, leaving 5 bases of the junction unmatched. CDR3 length: 15 amino acids. For the CDR3, the DNA is TGTGCCAGCAGCTTGGCCGTAGCGGGAGCCGATACGCAGTATTTT. Translated, it gives CASSLAVAGADTQYF.

The V gene is TRBV4-1, the J gene TRBJ2-1; 8 nucleotides align to TRBD2. V was pared by 0 bases and J by 0 bases, with 16 bases of the junction left unmatched. The CDR3 runs to 21 residues. CDR1 is MGHRA and CDR2 is YSYEKL in the germline V gene. The CDR3 region has the DNA TGCGCCAGCAGCCAAGAGAAACGGGACGGCGGGGGGAGAAGCTCCTACAATGAGCAGTTCTTC. Amino acid sequence: CASSQEKRDGGGRSSYNEQFF.

There are a few counts of this clone. The CDR3 bases are TGTGCCAGCAGCGTCCCGGGACGGGACTTGAGGGGCTACACCTTC. This codes for CASSVPGRDLRGYTF. The rearrangement joins TRBV9 to TRBJ1-2; the D gene is possibly TRBD1 (5 bases). CDR3 size: 15 residues. Trimming removed 2 bases at V and 8 bases at J, with 19 bases between. Germline V gene sequence: CDR1 SGDLS, CDR2 YYNGEE.

This clone was observed a single time. V usage is TRBV11-2 and J usage is TRBJ2-1; 9 nucleotides agree with TRBD2. CDR1 and CDR2 from the germline V gene are SGHAT and FQNNGV. With V trimmed by 5 bases and J by 7 bases, 9 bases remained unmatched. The CDR3 runs to 15 residues. This CDR3 reads CASSPPRTSVNEQFF. CDR3 nucleotides: TGTGCCAGCAGCCCCCCGAGGACTAGCGTTAATGAGCAGTTCTTC.

This sequence joins TRBV6-4 and TRBJ2-2; 8 nucleotides match TRBD2. Germline lookup yields CDR1 MRHNA and CDR2 SNTAGT. There are 14 residues in the CDR3. V lost 6 bases to trimming and J lost 2 bases; unmatched junction nucleotides: 2. In DNA form, the CDR3 reads TGTGCCAGCAGAGCGGGAGTTAACACCGGGGAGCTGTTTTTT. This translates into CASRAGVNTGELFF.